The following is a TCR beta chain sequence with its context. The antigen remains unidentified. This entry is derived from a study of cytomegalovirus exposure and HLA in healthy donors. Notes on the study in general: Within an earlier analysis, most TCR beta V segments proved productive either about 87% or about 30% of the time.

Amplification used 60 Vbeta primers and 13 Jbeta primers. Measured with immunoSEQ multiplex PCR; TCRdb has only the in-frame clones, and not every one. The repertoire holds 97,000 or so clones, 60% to 80% seen once, with 9.6% in the top ten. The CDR3 is 12 amino acids. This sequence was found in a male donor in good health and CMV-seropositive. Material: PBMCs. The chain employs TRBV21-1 and TRBJ2-7; the table's D gene call, TRBD2, was not cross checked with the DNA. TRBV21-1 is a pseudogene locus. The CDR3 DNA reads TGTGCCAGCAGCAAATGGAGCTACGAGCAGTACTTC. This encodes CASSKWSYEQYF.